Sequencing of this T cell receptor (beta chain) was carried out in a study of T-cell memory formation after mild COVID-19. Whole-study context: For the most part, TCR clusters were specific to one donor. Study-level points and caveats: Contracting CD4+ clones lay largely in CM and EM, with CD8+ ones residing in EMRA. Pre-infection memory contained some responding clones, which suggested that cross-reactive memory had joined.

A 5'RACE reaction primed in the constant segment made cDNA libraries of TCR alpha and TCR beta, and these carried sample barcodes and UMIs. TCRdb called the 5' RACE reads again in MiXCR, with one record for every CDR3 protein. The table has a few hundred thousand distinct CDR3 sequences, 20% to 30% seen once. This clonotype was counted a few times. What it recognizes is unknown. Germline CDR1 is SGHRS and CDR2 is YFSETQ. V lost 4 bases, J lost 3 bases, and 11 bases lay in between. The length of the CDR3 is 13 residues. The source material was PBMCs or a T cell subset sorted from them (not recorded which). The rearrangement links TRBV5-1 to TRBJ2-7; D perhaps matches TRBD2 (6 bases). This TCR was recovered from an adult woman who had mild COVID-19 (a few samples of this study predate the infection). Cell type and time point are not known. Here the CDR3 reads CASSRRGDYEQYF. The CDR3 DNA is TGCGCCAGCAGCAGGAGGGGCGACTACGAGCAGTACTTC.